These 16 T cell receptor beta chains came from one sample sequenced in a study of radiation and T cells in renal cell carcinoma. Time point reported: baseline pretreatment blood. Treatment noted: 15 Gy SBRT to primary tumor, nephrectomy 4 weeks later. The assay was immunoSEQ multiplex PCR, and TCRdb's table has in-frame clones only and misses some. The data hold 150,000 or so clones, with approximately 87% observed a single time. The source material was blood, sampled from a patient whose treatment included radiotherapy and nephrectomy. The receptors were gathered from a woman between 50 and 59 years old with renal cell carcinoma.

CDR3 amino acids: CASSIATADSRGYTF. CDR3 DNA: TGTGCCAGTAGTATAGCGACAGCTGACTCGCGGGGCTACACCTTC. V usage is TRBV19 and J usage is TRBJ1-2, with D perhaps matching TRBD1 (5 bases). This CDR3 has 15 residues. V lost 1 base and J 8 bases, leaving 17 bases between the germline ends. Per the germline V gene, CDR1 is LNHDA and CDR2 is SQIVND (reference sequence).

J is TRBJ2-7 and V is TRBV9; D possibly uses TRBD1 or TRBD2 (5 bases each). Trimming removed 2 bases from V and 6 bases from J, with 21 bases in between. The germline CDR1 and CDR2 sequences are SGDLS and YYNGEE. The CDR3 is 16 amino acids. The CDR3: CASSVNPGTEPGEQYF. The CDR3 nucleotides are TGTGCCAGCAGCGTCAATCCCGGGACGGAGCCTGGCGAGCAGTACTTC. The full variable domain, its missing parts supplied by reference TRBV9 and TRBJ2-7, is DSGVTQTPKHLITATGQRVTLRCSPRSGDLSVYWYQQSLDQGLQFLIQYYNGEERAKGNILERFSAQQFPDLHSELNLSSLELGDSALYFCASSVNPGTEPGEQYFGPGTRLTVT.

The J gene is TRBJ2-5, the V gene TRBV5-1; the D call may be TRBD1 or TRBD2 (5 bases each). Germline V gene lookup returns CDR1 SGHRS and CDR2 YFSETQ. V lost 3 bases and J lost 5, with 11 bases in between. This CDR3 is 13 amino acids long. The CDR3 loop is CASSWDLGETQYF. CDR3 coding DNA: TGCGCCAGCAGCTGGGACCTAGGGGAGACCCAGTACTTC.

This CDR3 reads CASTARGRGGPEQYF. Written as DNA, the CDR3 is TGTGCCAGCACCGCTCGAGGGCGGGGGGGCCCCGAGCAGTACTTC. The gene calls are TRBV28 and TRBJ2-7, with 9 bases fitting TRBD2. CDR1 is MDHEN, CDR2 SYDVKM, per germline. The CDR3 length is 15 residues. Trimming at V came to 7 bases and at J to 6 bases, leaving 13 bases not matched to a gene.

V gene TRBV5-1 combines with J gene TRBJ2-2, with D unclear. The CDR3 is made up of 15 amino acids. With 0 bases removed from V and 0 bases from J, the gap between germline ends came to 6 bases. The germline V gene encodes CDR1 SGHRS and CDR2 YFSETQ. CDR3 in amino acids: CASSLDRSNTGELFF. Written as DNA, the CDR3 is TGCGCCAGCAGCTTGGATAGGTCGAACACCGGGGAGCTGTTTTTT.

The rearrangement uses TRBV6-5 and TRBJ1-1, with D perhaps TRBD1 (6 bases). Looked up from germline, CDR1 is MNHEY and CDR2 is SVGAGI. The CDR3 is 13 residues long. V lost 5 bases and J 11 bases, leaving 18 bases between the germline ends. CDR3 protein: CASSIGGGRDAFF. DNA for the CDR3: TGTGCCAGCAGTATAGGAGGGGGGAGGGATGCTTTCTTT.

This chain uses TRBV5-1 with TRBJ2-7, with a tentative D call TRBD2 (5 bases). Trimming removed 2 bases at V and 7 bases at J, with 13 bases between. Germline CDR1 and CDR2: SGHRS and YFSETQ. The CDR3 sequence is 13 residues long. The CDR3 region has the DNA TGCGCCAGCAGCTTAGGACGTACGGGGGAGCAGTACTTC. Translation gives CASSLGRTGEQYF.

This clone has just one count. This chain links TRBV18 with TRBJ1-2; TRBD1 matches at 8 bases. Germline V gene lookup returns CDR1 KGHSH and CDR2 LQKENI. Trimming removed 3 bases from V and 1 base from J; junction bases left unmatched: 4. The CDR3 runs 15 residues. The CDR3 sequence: CASSPRTGINYGYTF. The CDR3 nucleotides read TGTGCCAGCTCACCCCGGACAGGGATTAACTATGGCTACACCTTC.

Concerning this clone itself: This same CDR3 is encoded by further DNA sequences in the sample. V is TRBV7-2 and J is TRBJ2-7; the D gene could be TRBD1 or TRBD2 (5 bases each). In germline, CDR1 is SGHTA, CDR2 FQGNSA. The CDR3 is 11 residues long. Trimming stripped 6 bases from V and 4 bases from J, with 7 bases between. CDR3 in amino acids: CASSWGYEQYF. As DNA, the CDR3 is TGTGCCAGCAGTTGGGGGTACGAGCAGTACTTC.

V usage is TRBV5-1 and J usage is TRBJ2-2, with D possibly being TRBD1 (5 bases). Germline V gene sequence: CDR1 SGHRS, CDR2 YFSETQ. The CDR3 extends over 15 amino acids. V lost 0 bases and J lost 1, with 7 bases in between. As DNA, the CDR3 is TGCGCCAGCAGCTTGGGCAGGGAGAACACCGGGGAGCTGTTTTTT. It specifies CASSLGRENTGELFF.

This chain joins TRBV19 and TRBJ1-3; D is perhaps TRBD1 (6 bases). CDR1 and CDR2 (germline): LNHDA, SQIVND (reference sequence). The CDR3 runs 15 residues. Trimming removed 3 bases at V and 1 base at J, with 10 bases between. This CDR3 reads CASSIEQGSGNTIYF. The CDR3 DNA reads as TGTGCCAGTAGTATTGAACAGGGATCTGGAAACACCATATATTTT.

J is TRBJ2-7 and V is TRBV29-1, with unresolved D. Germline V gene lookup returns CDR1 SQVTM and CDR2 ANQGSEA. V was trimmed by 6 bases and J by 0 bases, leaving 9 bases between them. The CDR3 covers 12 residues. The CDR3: CSVLGLSYEQYF. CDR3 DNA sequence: TGCAGCGTCCTAGGTCTCTCCTACGAGCAGTACTTC.

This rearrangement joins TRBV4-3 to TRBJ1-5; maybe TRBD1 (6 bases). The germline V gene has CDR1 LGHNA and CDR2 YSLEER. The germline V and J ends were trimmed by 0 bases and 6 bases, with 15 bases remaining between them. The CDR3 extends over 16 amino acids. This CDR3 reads CASSQDLGADGQPQHF. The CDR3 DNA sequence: TGCGCCAGCAGCCAAGATTTGGGGGCTGATGGTCAGCCCCAGCATTTT.

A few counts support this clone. The CDR3 nucleotides are TGCGCCAGCAGCCCAGGACCTAACAATGAGCAGTTCTTC. Protein: CASSPGPNNEQFF. The J gene is TRBJ2-1, the V gene TRBV4-3, with D unresolved. CDR1 is LGHNA, CDR2 YSLEER, per germline. The CDR3 is made up of 13 amino acids. Trimming shortened V by 4 bases and J by 5 bases, and 9 bases separated the two germline ends.

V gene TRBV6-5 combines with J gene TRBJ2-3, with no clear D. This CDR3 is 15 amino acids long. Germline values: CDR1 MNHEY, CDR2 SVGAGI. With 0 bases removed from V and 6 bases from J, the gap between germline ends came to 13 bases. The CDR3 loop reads CASSYSLASWDTQYF. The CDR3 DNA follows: TGTGCCAGCAGTTACTCCCTGGCGTCCTGGGATACGCAGTATTTT.

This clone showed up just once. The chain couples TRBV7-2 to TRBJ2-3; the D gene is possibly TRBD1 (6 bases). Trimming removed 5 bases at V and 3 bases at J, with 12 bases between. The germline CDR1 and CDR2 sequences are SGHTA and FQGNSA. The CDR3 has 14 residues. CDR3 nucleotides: TGTGCCAGCAGCCACGGACAGTTTACAGATACGCAGTATTTT. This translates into CASSHGQFTDTQYF.